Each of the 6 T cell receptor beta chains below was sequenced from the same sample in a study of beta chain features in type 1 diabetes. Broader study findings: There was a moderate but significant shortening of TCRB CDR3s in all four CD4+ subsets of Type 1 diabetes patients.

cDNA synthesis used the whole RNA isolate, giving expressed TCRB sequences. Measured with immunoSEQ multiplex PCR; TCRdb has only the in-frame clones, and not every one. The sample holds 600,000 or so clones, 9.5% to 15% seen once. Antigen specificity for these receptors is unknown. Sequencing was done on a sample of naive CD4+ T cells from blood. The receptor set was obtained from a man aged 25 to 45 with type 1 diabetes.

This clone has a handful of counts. In nucleotides, the CDR3 is TGTGCCAGCAGCTTGAGGGACGGGACCCACAATGAGCAGTTCTTC. Protein sequence: CASSLRDGTHNEQFF. V usage is TRBV5-6 and J usage is TRBJ2-1; TRBD1 or TRBD2 may be the D gene (5 bases each). Germline V lookup: CDR1 SGHDT, CDR2 YYEEEE. The V and J ends lost 1 base and 5 bases respectively, with 13 bases between them. This CDR3 is 15 amino acids long.

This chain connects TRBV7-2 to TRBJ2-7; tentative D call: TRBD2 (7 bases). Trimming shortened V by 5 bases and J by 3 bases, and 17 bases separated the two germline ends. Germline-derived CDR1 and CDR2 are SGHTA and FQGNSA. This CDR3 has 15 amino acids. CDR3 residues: CASSAFGGAGYEQYF. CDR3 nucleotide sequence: TGTGCCAGCAGCGCCTTTGGGGGGGCGGGCTACGAGCAGTACTTC.

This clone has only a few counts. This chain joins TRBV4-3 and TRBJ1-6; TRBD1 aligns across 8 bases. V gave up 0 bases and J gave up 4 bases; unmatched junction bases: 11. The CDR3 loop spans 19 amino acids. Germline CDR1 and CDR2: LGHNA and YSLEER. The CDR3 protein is CASSQEGILGQGYNSPLHF. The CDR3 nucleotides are TGCGCCAGCAGCCAAGAAGGTATACTTGGACAGGGATATAATTCACCCCTCCACTTT.

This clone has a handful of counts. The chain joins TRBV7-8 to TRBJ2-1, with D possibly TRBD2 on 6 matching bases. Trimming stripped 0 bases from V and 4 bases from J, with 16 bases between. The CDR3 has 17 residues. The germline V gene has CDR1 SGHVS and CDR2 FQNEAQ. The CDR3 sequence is CASSLAGGSEGYNEQFF. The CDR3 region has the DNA TGTGCCAGCAGCTTAGCTGGGGGGAGTGAAGGGTACAATGAGCAGTTCTTC.

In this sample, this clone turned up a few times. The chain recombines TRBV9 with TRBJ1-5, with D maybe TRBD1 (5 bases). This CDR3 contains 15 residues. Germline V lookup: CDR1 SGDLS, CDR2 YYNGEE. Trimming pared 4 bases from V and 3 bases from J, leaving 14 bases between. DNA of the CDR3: TGTGCCAGCAGCCCCTCGGGGCAGCACAATCAGCCCCAGCATTTT. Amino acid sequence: CASSPSGQHNQPQHF.

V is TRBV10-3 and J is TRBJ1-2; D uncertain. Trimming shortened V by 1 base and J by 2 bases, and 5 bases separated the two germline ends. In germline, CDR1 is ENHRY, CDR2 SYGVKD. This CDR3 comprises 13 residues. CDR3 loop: CAISELVNYGYTF. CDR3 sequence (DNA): TGTGCCATCAGTGAGTTGGTGAACTATGGCTACACCTTC.